Given below is one T cell receptor beta chain in context. What it binds is unknown. The PCR employed 60 Vbeta primers together with 13 Jbeta primers. The data were produced by immunoSEQ multiplex PCR, yet TCRdb's version contains in-frame clones alone and is incomplete. The table includes approximately 78,000 clones, roughly 84% detected once. The V gene's germline CDR1 is MNHEY and CDR2 SMNVEV (reference sequence). The V and J ends lost 2 bases and 4 bases, in that order; junction bases with no gene match: 4. This CDR3 spans 14 amino acids. The data were taken from a study of cytomegalovirus exposure and HLA in healthy donors. Overall study results and limits: Differences between HLA loci emerged in a later analysis of TCR association rates, with DRB1 most and HLA-C fewest.

This TCR was sampled from a woman between 50 and 59 years old in good health and CMV-seronegative. Sequencing input: PBMCs. The genes are TRBV27 and TRBJ1-1; 7 nucleotides agree with TRBD1. DNA of the CDR3: TGTGCCAGCAGTTTAGACAGGGTTTCCACTGAAGCTTTCTTT. Protein sequence: CASSLDRVSTEAFF.